This T cell receptor (beta chain) was sequenced during a study of human CD8 memory T cell subsets. CDR1 and CDR2 (germline): SEHNR, FQNEAQ (reference sequence). This CDR3 is 15 amino acids long. Investigators built TCR beta libraries using UMI-labeled 5' RACE. TCRdb re-called the 5' RACE reads and gives one entry per CDR3 protein, without DNA. In all, the sample yields 7,500 to 9,000 distinct CDR3 sequences. TPEX cells, early memory CD8+ T cells with exhausted-like traits, were CCR7+ PD-1+ TIGIT+. Negative magnetic separation enriched total CD8+ T cells. Overall study findings and caveats: The sequencing covered T cell receptor beta chains alone. High diversity, at similar levels, marked stem-like memory and precursor exhausted T cells but not effector memory cells. Stem-like memory and precursor exhausted T cell repertoires overlapped minimally with each other.

Notes on this clonotype: The antigen remains unidentified.

The clonotype comes from a human donor in good health. The specimen sequenced was CD8+ T cells from PBMCs. This chain links TRBV7-9 with TRBJ2-3; TCRdb's D call of TRBD1 is untestable without DNA. CDR3 loop: CASRPGKAAADTQYF.